This TCR beta chain was profiled in a study of cytomegalovirus exposure and HLA in healthy donors. Findings and limits, study-wide: It was shown in a later analysis that HLA-associated TCR beta chains were more clonally expanded than other, equally common chains. For most TCR beta V segments, an earlier analysis put the productive rate at about 90% or about 30% of the time. Later on, an analysis showed TCR association rates differing by HLA locus, with DRB1 the most and HLA-C the fewest.

Turning to this clone: Its antigen is undetermined.

The PCR contained 60 Vbeta and 13 Jbeta primers. Authors' data handling: Unique TCR beta chains totaled around 86 million in a later count, with around 11 million of them shared. Sequencing used immunoSEQ multiplex PCR; TCRdb keeps in-frame clones, though not all of them. V and J calls plus clone size are reproduced from that table; the DNA served to infer D and trimming. Here the sample spans about 120,000 clones, about 10% being singletons. Germline CDR1 is SNHLY and CDR2 is FYNNEI. The CDR3 runs to 14 residues. V dropped 6 bases and J dropped 4; count of bases not matched to a gene: 6. The gene calls are TRBV2 and TRBJ2-7; TRBD2 agrees at 10 bases. Sample: PBMCs. This receptor was taken from a woman aged 18-30 years in good health and CMV-seropositive. CDR3 nucleotides: TGTGCCAGCAGGGTAGCGGGAGGCTTGTACGAGCAGTACTTC. Protein: CASRVAGGLYEQYF.